Shown below are 9 T cell receptor beta chains from a single sample sequenced in a study of shared clonotypes between healthy human individuals. TCRdb's table, derived via immunoSEQ multiplex PCR, lists solely in-frame clones and lacks some. The sample includes 2 million or so clones, 90% to 95% of them seen just once. The sequencing sample was made of naive CD4+ T cells sorted from blood. As to subset: CD45RA+ positively selected. These receptors were taken from a man younger than 35 in good health.

This clone was detected only once. Other nucleotide sequences from this sample produce the same CDR3. The chain recombines TRBV6-1 with TRBJ1-5, with 7 nucleotides matching TRBD1. Germline CDR1 and CDR2: MNHNS and SASEGT. The V gene end was trimmed by 6 bases and the J gene end by 3 bases; junction bases not matched to a gene: 5. The CDR3 consists of 14 residues. This CDR3 is CASSAGTANQPQHF. The CDR3 DNA reads TGTGCCAGCAGCGCCGGGACAGCCAATCAGCCCCAGCATTTT.

This clone was recorded once. The chain is built from TRBV10-3 and TRBJ2-1, with D perhaps matching TRBD2 (7 bases). There are 19 residues in the CDR3. V shed 3 bases and J shed 9 bases, with 30 bases lying between them. Germline CDR1 and CDR2: ENHRY and SYGVKD. The chain's CDR3 is CAISDPSRGGTYPLGEQFF. In DNA form, the CDR3 reads TGTGCCATCAGTGACCCTTCGAGGGGGGGAACTTATCCTCTGGGTGAGCAGTTCTTC.

V and J are TRBV5-4 and TRBJ2-1, with 7 nucleotides matching TRBD1. The CDR3 length is 15 residues. The V gene end was trimmed by 3 bases and the J gene end by 3 bases; junction bases not matched to a gene: 6. Looked up from germline, CDR1 is SGHNT and CDR2 is YYREEE (reference sequence). In DNA, the CDR3 is TGTGCCAGCAGCTCGACGGGACAGTACTACAATGAGCAGTTCTTC. This sequence encodes CASSSTGQYYNEQFF.

The V and J genes are TRBV29-1 and TRBJ1-2; D is possibly TRBD1 (6 bases). Germline-derived CDR1 and CDR2 are SQVTM and ANQGSEA. Trimming cost V 4 bases and J 4 bases, with 10 bases left between them. The CDR3 is made up of 12 amino acids. The CDR3 region has the DNA TGCAGCGTTGTGGCAGGGGCCTATGGCTACACCTTC. The encoded protein is CSVVAGAYGYTF. The whole variable domain, filled in from reference TRBV29-1 and TRBJ1-2, reads SAVISQKPSRDICQRGTSLTIQCQVDSQVTMMFWYRQQPGQSLTLIATANQGSEATYESGFVIDKFPISRPNLTFSTLTVSNMSPEDSSIYLCSVVAGAYGYTFGSGTRLTVV.

The V call is TRBV15, the J call TRBJ2-1; D not resolved. V was cut by 1 base and J by 8 bases, with 15 bases left in between. Germline values: CDR1 LNHNV, CDR2 YYDKDF (reference sequence). The CDR3 is 15 residues long. CDR3 region: CATSRGRASKDEQFF. Written as DNA, the CDR3 is TGTGCCACCAGCAGAGGGAGAGCGTCTAAGGATGAGCAGTTCTTC.

In regard to this clone: The conserved phenylalanine or tryptophan is not found at the CDR3 terminus, so this likely reflects a read error. It is unclear where the CDR3 begins or ends on the DNA, so no DNA is shown, and the CDR3 is as TCRdb lists it. The genes are TRBV7-9 and TRBJ2-3; the table names TRBD2, a call not compared with the DNA. The length of the CDR3 is 14 amino acids, counting both ends. Germline assignment: CDR1 SEHNR and CDR2 FQNEAQ (reference sequence). The CDR3: CASSLWLDSGPHMY.

This CDR3 reads CAWSPRLNTEAFF. CDR3 in DNA: TGTGCCTGGAGTCCTCGACTGAACACTGAAGCTTTCTTT. The chain uses TRBV30 and TRBJ1-1, with D unclear. The V gene's germline CDR1 is GTSNPN and CDR2 SVGIG (reference sequence). V was pared by 2 bases and J by 0 bases, with 7 bases between. The CDR3 totals 13 residues.

V and J are TRBV6-4 and TRBJ2-7, with D maybe TRBD1 (6 bases). Looked up from germline, CDR1 is MRHNA and CDR2 is SNTAGT. CDR3 length equals 15 residues. The ends were cut back, 3 bases at V and 4 bases at J, with 16 bases in the middle. The DNA for the CDR3 is TGTGCCAGCAGTGAGGACAGTAGAGCGGTGTACGAGCAGTACTTC. This encodes CASSEDSRAVYEQYF.

This CDR3 reads CAWGTGYKNNEKLFF. The CDR3 region has the DNA TGTGCCTGGGGGACAGGGTATAAGAATAATGAAAAACTGTTTTTT. The gene calls are TRBV30 and TRBJ1-4; 9 nucleotides agree with TRBD1. The CDR3 covers 15 residues. The V and J ends lost 5 bases and 4 bases, in that order; junction bases with no gene match: 8. The germline V gene encodes CDR1 GTSNPN and CDR2 SVGIG (reference sequence).